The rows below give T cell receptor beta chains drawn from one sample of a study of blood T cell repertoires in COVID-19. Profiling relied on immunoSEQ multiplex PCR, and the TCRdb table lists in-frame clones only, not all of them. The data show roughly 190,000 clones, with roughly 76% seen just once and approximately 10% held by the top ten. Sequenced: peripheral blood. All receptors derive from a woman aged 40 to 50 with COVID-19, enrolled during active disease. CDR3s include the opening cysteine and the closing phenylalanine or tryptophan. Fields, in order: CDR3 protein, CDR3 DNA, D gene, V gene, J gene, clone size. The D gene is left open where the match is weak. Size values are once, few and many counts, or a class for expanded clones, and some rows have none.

CAWSGGSGVADTQYF	TGTGCCTGGAGTGGGGGTAGCGGGGTGGCGGATACGCAGTATTTT	TRBD2	TRBV30	TRBJ2-3	NA
CASRTQGSSYNEQFF	TGTGCCAGCAGGACCCAGGGGAGCTCCTACAATGAGCAGTTCTTC	NA	TRBV6-5	TRBJ2-1	NA
CASFGTGPLTQYF	TGTGCCAGTTTCGGGACAGGGCCTTTAACCCAGTACTTC	TRBD1	TRBV19	TRBJ2-5	NA
CARGGQSSNTEAFF	TGTGCCAGGGGGGGACAGTCCTCGAACACTGAAGCTTTCTTT	TRBD1	TRBV2	TRBJ1-1	NA
CASSPRAGYGTDTQYF	TGTGCCAGCAGCCCACGGGCAGGGTATGGCACAGATACGCAGTATTTT	NA	TRBV11-2	TRBJ2-3	NA
CAFRWTGGAGTGELFF	TGTGCCTTTAGGTGGACAGGGGGCGCTGGCACCGGGGAGCTGTTTTTT	TRBD1	TRBV30	TRBJ2-2	NA
CASNDPSGSRGAKNIQYF	TGTGCCAGCAACGATCCTAGCGGGAGCAGGGGAGCCAAAAACATTCAGTACTTC	TRBD2	TRBV28	TRBJ2-4	NA
CARTTGLQPQHF	TGCGCCAGAACGACAGGGTTGCAGCCCCAGCATTTT	TRBD1	TRBV10-1	TRBJ1-5	few
CASTQTGRAFF	TGTGCCAGTACCCAGACAGGGCGGGCTTTCTTT	TRBD1	TRBV19	TRBJ1-1	NA
CASSAGTDGRDTQYF	TGTGCCAGCAGCGCCGGGACAGACGGGAGAGATACGCAGTATTTT	NA	TRBV9	TRBJ2-3	few
CASSQDGRGNSPLHF	TGTGCCAGCAGCCAAGATGGCAGGGGTAATTCACCCCTCCACTTT	NA	TRBV4-2	TRBJ1-6	NA
CASSQVGDSYEQYF	TGCGCCAGCAGCCAAGTAGGGGACTCCTACGAGCAGTACTTC	NA	TRBV4-1	TRBJ2-7	NA
CASSLTSVPGNTIYF	TGTGCCAGCAGTTTAACCTCAGTGCCTGGAAACACCATATATTTT	NA	TRBV27	TRBJ1-3	few